A selection of T cell receptor beta chains follows, all from one sample in a study of siplizumab effects on memory and regulatory T cells. Using immunoSEQ multiplex PCR, the repertoire was profiled, and TCRdb retains in-frame clones only, with some absent. The sample contains 110,000 or so clones, around 93% of which appear only once. Sequencing used non-Treg CD4+ T cells sorted from blood. The source is a human donor in good health. The CDR3 runs from the conserved cysteine through the conserved F or W. Fields, in order: clone size, J gene, V gene, D gene, CDR3 protein, CDR3 DNA. D genes are given only for firm matches. A clone size is listed for some rows: how often the clone was seen (once, few, many), or a class if it is expanded.

clone size: -
J gene: TRBJ2-7
V gene: TRBV28
D gene: -
CDR3 protein: CASSFGPPGWQYF
CDR3 DNA: TGTGCCAGCAGTTTCGGACCGCCCGGGTGGCAGTACTTC

clone size: -
J gene: TRBJ1-1
V gene: TRBV5-1
D gene: -
CDR3 protein: CASSWGGADTEAFF
CDR3 DNA: TGCGCCAGCAGCTGGGGGGGCGCGGACACTGAAGCTTTCTTT

clone size: -
J gene: TRBJ1-4
V gene: TRBV28
D gene: -
CDR3 protein: CASGRRVNEKLFF
CDR3 DNA: TGTGCCAGCGGCCGCAGGGTAAATGAAAAACTGTTTTTT

clone size: -
J gene: TRBJ2-1
V gene: TRBV28
D gene: TRBD1
CDR3 protein: CASSSDRGNSYNEQFF
CDR3 DNA: TGTGCCAGCAGTTCGGACAGGGGGAACTCCTACAATGAGCAGTTCTTC

clone size: -
J gene: TRBJ2-7
V gene: TRBV7-9
D gene: -
CDR3 protein: CASSLGGQRSYEQYF
CDR3 DNA: TGTGCCAGCAGCTTGGGGGGGCAAAGATCCTACGAGCAGTACTTC

clone size: -
J gene: TRBJ1-2
V gene: TRBV4-1
D gene: -
CDR3 protein: CASSQVSTGWEGYTF
CDR3 DNA: TGCGCCAGCAGCCAAGTTAGTACAGGATGGGAAGGCTACACCTTC

clone size: -
J gene: TRBJ1-5
V gene: TRBV5-6
D gene: TRBD1
CDR3 protein: CASSEWTGLGQPQHF
CDR3 DNA: TGTGCCAGCAGTGAATGGACAGGGCTGGGGCAGCCCCAGCATTTT

clone size: once
J gene: TRBJ2-3
V gene: TRBV30
D gene: TRBD1
CDR3 protein: CAWAGTGGTQYF
CDR3 DNA: TGTGCCTGGGCGGGGACAGGGGGTACGCAGTATTTT

clone size: once
J gene: TRBJ2-3
V gene: TRBV4-3
D gene: -
CDR3 protein: CASSNARGGYTDTQYF
CDR3 DNA: TGCGCCAGCAGCAACGCCAGGGGGGGGTACACAGATACGCAGTATTTT

clone size: -
J gene: TRBJ1-4
V gene: TRBV12-5
D gene: -
CDR3 protein: CASGYGNTREKLFF
CDR3 DNA: TGTGCTAGTGGTTACGGGAATACCCGGGAAAAACTGTTTTTT

clone size: -
J gene: TRBJ2-7
V gene: TRBV6-4
D gene: -
CDR3 protein: CASSHDPYEQYF
CDR3 DNA: TGTGCCAGCAGCCACGACCCTTACGAGCAGTACTTC

clone size: -
J gene: TRBJ2-7
V gene: TRBV4-3
D gene: -
CDR3 protein: CASSQDQTDEQYF
CDR3 DNA: TGCGCCAGCAGCCAAGATCAGACAGACGAGCAGTACTTC

clone size: -
J gene: TRBJ2-2
V gene: TRBV28
D gene: -
CDR3 protein: CASSPWRRGKLGGELFF
CDR3 DNA: TGTGCCAGCAGCCCTTGGCGCAGGGGCAAGCTTGGCGGGGAGCTGTTTTTT

clone size: -
J gene: TRBJ1-4
V gene: TRBV4-2
D gene: -
CDR3 protein: CASSQPSGAANEKLFF
CDR3 DNA: TGTGCCAGCAGCCAACCATCTGGGGCCGCTAATGAAAAACTGTTTTTT

clone size: few
J gene: TRBJ1-6
V gene: TRBV9
D gene: -
CDR3 protein: CASSVAGGRINSPLHF
CDR3 DNA: TGTGCCAGCAGCGTAGCTGGGGGACGGATAAATTCACCCCTCCACTTT

clone size: few
J gene: TRBJ1-1
V gene: TRBV29-1
D gene: -
CDR3 protein: CSVEGLAEAFF
CDR3 DNA: TGCAGCGTTGAAGGACTCGCTGAAGCTTTCTTT

clone size: -
J gene: TRBJ1-4
V gene: TRBV4-3
D gene: TRBD1
CDR3 protein: CASSQEGTAYSGEKLFF
CDR3 DNA: TGCGCCAGCAGCCAAGAGGGGACAGCGTATTCCGGTGAAAAACTGTTTTTT

clone size: -
J gene: TRBJ2-3
V gene: TRBV11-3
D gene: -
CDR3 protein: CASSLDRTDTQYF
CDR3 DNA: TGTGCCAGCAGCTTAGATCGCACAGATACGCAGTATTTT

clone size: -
J gene: TRBJ2-7
V gene: TRBV9
D gene: -
CDR3 protein: CASSVAGVGTYEQYF
CDR3 DNA: TGTGCCAGCAGCGTAGCAGGGGTGGGGACTTACGAGCAGTACTTC

clone size: -
J gene: TRBJ1-6
V gene: TRBV6-6
D gene: -
CDR3 protein: CASSPAPNSPLHF
CDR3 DNA: TGTGCCAGCAGTCCCGCCCCTAATTCACCCCTCCACTTT

clone size: -
J gene: TRBJ1-4
V gene: TRBV19
D gene: -
CDR3 protein: CASSIQPGARRSSNEKLFF
CDR3 DNA: TGTGCCAGTAGTATACAACCGGGGGCACGACGAAGCTCTAATGAAAAACTGTTTTTT

clone size: -
J gene: TRBJ2-3
V gene: TRBV4-3
D gene: TRBD2
CDR3 protein: CASSQDLASGGAGFGYF
CDR3 DNA: TGCGCCAGCAGCCAAGATCTGGCTAGCGGGGGGGCCGGCTTCGGGTATTTT

clone size: -
J gene: TRBJ2-7
V gene: TRBV5-1
D gene: TRBD1
CDR3 protein: CASSLQQGAVEQYF
CDR3 DNA: TGCGCCAGCAGCTTGCAGCAGGGGGCGGTCGAGCAGTACTTC

clone size: few
J gene: TRBJ1-6
V gene: TRBV30
D gene: -
CDR3 protein: CAWANPNSPLHF
CDR3 DNA: TGTGCCTGGGCCAACCCCAATTCACCCCTCCACTTT

clone size: once
J gene: TRBJ1-2
V gene: TRBV4-2
D gene: -
CDR3 protein: CASSPTGSGYTF
CDR3 DNA: TGTGCCAGCAGCCCTACAGGGTCTGGCTACACCTTC

clone size: -
J gene: TRBJ1-2
V gene: TRBV5-6
D gene: -
CDR3 protein: CASSGMTLNYGYTF
CDR3 DNA: TGTGCCAGCAGCGGGATGACACTAAACTATGGCTACACCTTC

clone size: -
J gene: TRBJ1-1
V gene: TRBV28
D gene: -
CDR3 protein: CASSLNTEPNTEAFF
CDR3 DNA: TGTGCCAGCAGTTTAAATACGGAACCGAACACTGAAGCTTTCTTT

clone size: -
J gene: TRBJ2-1
V gene: TRBV5-4
D gene: -
CDR3 protein: CASSLEGDPSYNEQFF
CDR3 DNA: TGTGCCAGCAGCTTGGAGGGGGACCCATCCTACAATGAGCAGTTCTTC

clone size: -
J gene: TRBJ2-7
V gene: TRBV28
D gene: TRBD1
CDR3 protein: CASTTAGTGLLGEYF
CDR3 DNA: TGTGCCAGCACCACGGCCGGGACAGGGCTATTAGGGGAGTACTTC

clone size: -
J gene: TRBJ2-3
V gene: TRBV18
D gene: -
CDR3 protein: CASSPDWTDTQYF
CDR3 DNA: TGTGCCAGCTCACCAGATTGGACAGATACGCAGTATTTT

clone size: -
J gene: TRBJ2-3
V gene: TRBV11-2
D gene: -
CDR3 protein: CASSLGILISDTQYF
CDR3 DNA: TGTGCCAGCAGCTTAGGGATACTTATTTCGGATACGCAGTATTTT

clone size: -
J gene: TRBJ2-3
V gene: TRBV5-1
D gene: TRBD1
CDR3 protein: CASLSGTGGQGGADTQYF
CDR3 DNA: TGCGCCAGCCTATCCGGGACAGGGGGGCAGGGTGGCGCAGATACGCAGTATTTT

clone size: -
J gene: TRBJ2-1
V gene: TRBV12-5
D gene: TRBD1
CDR3 protein: CASGLQRGRTNEQFF
CDR3 DNA: TGTGCTAGTGGTTTGCAAAGGGGGCGCACCAATGAGCAGTTCTTC

clone size: -
J gene: TRBJ2-3
V gene: TRBV7-2
D gene: -
CDR3 protein: CASSLRIRTDTQYF
CDR3 DNA: TGTGCCAGCAGCTTACGGATAAGAACAGATACGCAGTATTTT

clone size: -
J gene: TRBJ1-2
V gene: TRBV7-9
D gene: -
CDR3 protein: CASQRGRDYGYTF
CDR3 DNA: TGTGCCAGCCAGAGGGGCAGGGACTATGGCTACACCTTC

clone size: -
J gene: TRBJ2-1
V gene: TRBV28
D gene: -
CDR3 protein: CASSPRDLPPSNEQFF
CDR3 DNA: TGTGCCAGCAGTCCTCGGGACTTGCCCCCTTCCAATGAGCAGTTCTTC

clone size: -
J gene: TRBJ1-1
V gene: TRBV5-4
D gene: -
CDR3 protein: CASSQTTEAFF
CDR3 DNA: TGTGCCAGCAGCCAGACCACTGAAGCTTTCTTT

clone size: once
J gene: TRBJ2-7
V gene: TRBV10-3
D gene: TRBD1
CDR3 protein: CAISKTGSYEQYF
CDR3 DNA: TGTGCCATCAGTAAGACAGGGTCCTACGAGCAGTACTTC

clone size: -
J gene: TRBJ1-5
V gene: TRBV5-1
D gene: TRBD1
CDR3 protein: CASSATGTGVGQPQHF
CDR3 DNA: TGCGCCAGCAGCGCGACCGGGACAGGGGTGGGTCAGCCCCAGCATTTT

clone size: -
J gene: TRBJ2-2
V gene: TRBV28
D gene: TRBD2
CDR3 protein: CASTTSGTNTGELFF
CDR3 DNA: TGTGCCAGCACTACTAGCGGGACGAACACCGGGGAGCTGTTTTTT

clone size: -
J gene: TRBJ1-5
V gene: TRBV19
D gene: TRBD1
CDR3 protein: CASSRDRINNQPQHF
CDR3 DNA: TGTGCCAGTAGCCGGGACAGGATAAACAATCAGCCCCAGCATTTT

clone size: -
J gene: TRBJ1-2
V gene: TRBV7-8
D gene: -
CDR3 protein: CASSFGEKDGYTF
CDR3 DNA: TGTGCCAGCAGCTTTGGGGAAAAGGATGGCTACACCTTC

clone size: -
J gene: TRBJ2-7
V gene: TRBV6-1
D gene: -
CDR3 protein: CASRFDEQYF
CDR3 DNA: TGTGCCAGCCGCTTCGACGAGCAGTACTTC

clone size: -
J gene: TRBJ2-7
V gene: TRBV19
D gene: TRBD1
CDR3 protein: CASAPQGPYEQYF
CDR3 DNA: TGTGCCAGTGCCCCACAGGGGCCCTACGAGCAGTACTTC